This TCR beta chain was sequenced for a study of regulatory dendritic cells for organ transplantation. Study results and caveats: Naive T cells showed high diversity, memory cells less, memory CD8+ least. Resting memory CD8+ T cells held the most alloreactive clonotypes.

Using immunoSEQ multiplex PCR, the repertoire was profiled, and TCRdb retains in-frame clones only, with some absent. This sample has 20,000 to 25,000 clones; approximately 85% occur once, and the top ten carry 0.65% to 0.8%. CFSE-labeled sorted T cells met regulatory or mature dendritic cells for more than four days. Comments on this clone: The antigen remains unidentified.

The TCR was taken from a human donor in good health. Sequencing was done on a sample of naive CD4+ T cells from blood cultured with regulatory dendritic cells. Indicated subset: CD45RA+ naive T cells.

CDR3 DNA: TGTGCCAGCAGTGACGTCAGGGGGAATGGCTACACCTTC. This translates into CASSDVRGNGYTF. This chain links TRBV25-1 with TRBJ1-2, with 7 bases matching TRBD1. This CDR3 contains 13 residues. Germline assignment: CDR1 MGHDK and CDR2 SYGVNS. V lost 3 bases to trimming and J lost 6 bases; unmatched junction nucleotides: 4.